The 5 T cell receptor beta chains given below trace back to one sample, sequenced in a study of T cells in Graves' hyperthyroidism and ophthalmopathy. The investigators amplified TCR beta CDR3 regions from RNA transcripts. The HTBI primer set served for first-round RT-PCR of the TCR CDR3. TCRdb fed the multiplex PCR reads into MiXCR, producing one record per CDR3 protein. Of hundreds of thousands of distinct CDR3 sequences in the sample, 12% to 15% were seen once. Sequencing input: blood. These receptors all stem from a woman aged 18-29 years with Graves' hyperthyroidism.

CDR3 protein: CASSESAMNTEAFF. CDR3 DNA: TGTGCCAGCAGTGAATCAGCGATGAACACTGAAGCTTTCTTT. V is TRBV6-4 and J is TRBJ1-1; D ambiguous. Trimming pared 3 bases from V and 0 bases from J, leaving 8 bases between. The CDR3 has 14 residues. From germline, CDR1 is MRHNA and CDR2 SNTAGT.

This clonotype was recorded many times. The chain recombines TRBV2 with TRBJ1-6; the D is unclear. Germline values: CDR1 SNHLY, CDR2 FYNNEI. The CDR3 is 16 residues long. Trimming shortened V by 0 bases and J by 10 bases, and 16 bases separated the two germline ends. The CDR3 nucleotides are TGTGCCAGCAGTGAAGCCCGCATAGGCAGAGACTCACCCCTCCACTTT. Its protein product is CASSEARIGRDSPLHF.

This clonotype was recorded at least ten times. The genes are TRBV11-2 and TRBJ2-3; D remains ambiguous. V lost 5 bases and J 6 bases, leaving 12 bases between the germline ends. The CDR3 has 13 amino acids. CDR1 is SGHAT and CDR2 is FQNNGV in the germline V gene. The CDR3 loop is CASSMDPPDTQYF. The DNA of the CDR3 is TGTGCCAGCAGCATGGACCCCCCCGATACGCAGTATTTT. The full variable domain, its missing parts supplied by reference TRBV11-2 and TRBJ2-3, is EAGVAQSPRYKIIEKRQSVAFWCNPISGHATLYWYQQILGQGPKLLIQFQNNGVVDDSQLPKDRFSAERLKGVDSTLKIQPAKLEDSAVYLCASSMDPPDTQYFGPGTRLTVL.

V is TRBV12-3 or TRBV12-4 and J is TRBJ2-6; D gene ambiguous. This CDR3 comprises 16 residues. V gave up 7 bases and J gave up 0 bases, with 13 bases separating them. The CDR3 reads CASIGYRSSGANVLTF. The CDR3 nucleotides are TGTGCCAGCATTGGGTATCGGAGCTCTGGGGCCAACGTCCTGACTTTC.

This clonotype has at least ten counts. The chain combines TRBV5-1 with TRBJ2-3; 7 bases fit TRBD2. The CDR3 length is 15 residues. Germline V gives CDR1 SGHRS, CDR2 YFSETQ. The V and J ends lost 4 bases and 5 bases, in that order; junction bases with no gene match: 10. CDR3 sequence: CASSHFAGVLDTQYF. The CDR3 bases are TGCGCCAGCAGCCACTTTGCGGGAGTTTTAGATACGCAGTATTTT.